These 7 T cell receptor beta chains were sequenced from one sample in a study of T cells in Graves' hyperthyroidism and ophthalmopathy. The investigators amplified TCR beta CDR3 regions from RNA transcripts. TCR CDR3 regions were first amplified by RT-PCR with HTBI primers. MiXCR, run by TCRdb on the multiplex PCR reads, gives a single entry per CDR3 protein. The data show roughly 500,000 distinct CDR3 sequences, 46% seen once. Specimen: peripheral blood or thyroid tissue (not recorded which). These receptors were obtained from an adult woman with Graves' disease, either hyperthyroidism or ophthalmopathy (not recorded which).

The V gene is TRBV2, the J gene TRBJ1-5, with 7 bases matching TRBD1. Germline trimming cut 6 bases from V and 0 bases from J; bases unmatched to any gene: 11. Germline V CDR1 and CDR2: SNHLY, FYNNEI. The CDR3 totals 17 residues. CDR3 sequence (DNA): TGTGCCAGCAGGGAGGGGCAGGGGGTCTATAGCAATCAGCCCCAGCATTTT. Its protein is CASREGQGVYSNQPQHF.

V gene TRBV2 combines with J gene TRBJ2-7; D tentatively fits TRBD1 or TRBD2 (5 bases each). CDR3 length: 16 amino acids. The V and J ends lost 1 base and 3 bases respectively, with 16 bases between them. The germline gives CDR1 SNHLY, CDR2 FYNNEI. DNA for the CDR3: TGTGCCAGCAGTGAAGGGGGGTGGGAGCCCCTCTACGAGCAGTACTTC. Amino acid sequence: CASSEGGWEPLYEQYF.

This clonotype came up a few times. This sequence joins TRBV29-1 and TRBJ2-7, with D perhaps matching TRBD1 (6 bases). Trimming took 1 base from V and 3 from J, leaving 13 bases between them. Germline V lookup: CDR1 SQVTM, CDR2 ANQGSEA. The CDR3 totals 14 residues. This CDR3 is CSVEGGTGYYEQYF. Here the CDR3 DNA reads TGCAGCGTTGAAGGGGGAACAGGGTACTACGAGCAGTACTTC.

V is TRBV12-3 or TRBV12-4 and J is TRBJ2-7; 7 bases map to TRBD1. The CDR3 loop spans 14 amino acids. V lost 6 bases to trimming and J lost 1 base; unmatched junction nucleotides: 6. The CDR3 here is CASRPTGESYEQYF. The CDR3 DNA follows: TGTGCCAGCAGGCCCACAGGGGAATCCTACGAGCAGTACTTC.

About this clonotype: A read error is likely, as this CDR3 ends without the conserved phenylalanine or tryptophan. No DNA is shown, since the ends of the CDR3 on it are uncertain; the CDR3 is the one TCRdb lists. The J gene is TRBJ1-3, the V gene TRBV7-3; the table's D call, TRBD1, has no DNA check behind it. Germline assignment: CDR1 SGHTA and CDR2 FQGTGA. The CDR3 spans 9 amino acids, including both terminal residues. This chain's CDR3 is CASSPGQGL.

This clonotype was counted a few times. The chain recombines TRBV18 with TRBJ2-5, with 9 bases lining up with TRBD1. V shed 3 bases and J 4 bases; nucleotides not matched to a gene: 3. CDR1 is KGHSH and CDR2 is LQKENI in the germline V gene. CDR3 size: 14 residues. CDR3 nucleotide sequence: TGTGCCAGCTCACCGACAGGGGGATCAGAGACCCAGTACTTC. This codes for CASSPTGGSETQYF.

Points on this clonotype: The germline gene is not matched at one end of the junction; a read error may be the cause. The CDR3, as DNA: TGTGCCAGCAGTTACTCAGGGACTAGTTTGGGGACCCAGTACTTC. This codes for CASSYSGTSLGTQYF. The chain couples TRBV6-4 to TRBJ2-5; 8 bases map to TRBD2. The length of the CDR3 is 15 residues. Looked up from germline, CDR1 is MRHNA and CDR2 is SNTAGT.